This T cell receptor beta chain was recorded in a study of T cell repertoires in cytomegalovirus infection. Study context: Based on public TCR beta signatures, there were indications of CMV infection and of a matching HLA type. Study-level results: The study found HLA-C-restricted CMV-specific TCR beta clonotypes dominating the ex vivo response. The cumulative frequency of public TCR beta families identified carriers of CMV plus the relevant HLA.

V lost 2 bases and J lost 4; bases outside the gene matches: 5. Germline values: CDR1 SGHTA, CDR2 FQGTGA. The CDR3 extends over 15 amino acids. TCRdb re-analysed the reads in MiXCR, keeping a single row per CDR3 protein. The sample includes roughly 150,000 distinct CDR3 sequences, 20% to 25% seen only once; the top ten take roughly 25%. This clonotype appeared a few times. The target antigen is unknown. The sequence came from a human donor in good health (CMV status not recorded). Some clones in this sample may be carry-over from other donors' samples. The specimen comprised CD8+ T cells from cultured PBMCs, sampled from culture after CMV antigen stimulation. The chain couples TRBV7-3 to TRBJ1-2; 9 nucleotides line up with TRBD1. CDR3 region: CASSLEGTGTYGYTF. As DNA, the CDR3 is TGTGCCAGCAGCTTAGAAGGGACAGGGACCTATGGCTACACCTTC.